This paragraph reports one TCR beta chain. The sample is drawn from a study of cytomegalovirus exposure and HLA in healthy donors. Study context: Later analysis reported that the 120 or so validation repertoires shared the platform of the roughly 710 first-cohort repertoires.

Data came from immunoSEQ multiplex PCR; TCRdb stores just in-frame clones and leaves some out. The sample lists about 180,000 clones, 80% to 90% occurring once. After removal of 9 bases from V and 5 bases from J, the junction contained 4 bases not matched to a gene. Germline V gives CDR1 PRHDT, CDR2 FYEKMQ (reference sequence). This CDR3 has 11 amino acids. The sequence was collected from a woman aged 30 to 39 in good health and CMV-seronegative. The chain joins TRBV13 to TRBJ2-7, with 7 nucleotides matching TRBD1. Sequences were obtained from PBMCs. In DNA, the CDR3 is TGTGCCAGTGGGACAGTAGACGAGCAGTACTTC. As protein: CASGTVDEQYF.